The 10 T cell receptor beta chains reported below all come from one sample, sequenced in a study of cytomegalovirus exposure and HLA in healthy donors. PCR was performed using 60 Vbeta and 13 Jbeta primers. The method was immunoSEQ multiplex PCR; TCRdb's version includes in-frame clones alone and lacks a portion of them. The sample includes 120,000 or so clones, roughly 77% of them seen just once. Sequences were obtained from PBMCs. These receptors all come from a man aged 45-65 years in good health and CMV-seropositive.

This clone was counted a few times. This chain uses TRBV5-1 with TRBJ1-1; 10 bases align to TRBD1. CDR3 size: 14 residues. Germline V gene data show CDR1 as SGHRS and CDR2 as YFSETQ. J gave up 4 bases and V 1 base, and 1 base lay outside the gene matches. CDR3 region: CASSLWTGGTEAFF. The CDR3 DNA reads TGCGCCAGCAGCTTGTGGACAGGGGGCACTGAAGCTTTCTTT.

This clone was seen only once. This chain uses TRBV5-1 with TRBJ2-4, with 8 bases aligning to TRBD2. Per germline, CDR1 SGHRS and CDR2 YFSETQ. The CDR3 has 16 residues. V was clipped by 3 bases and J by 4 bases; unmatched bases: 9. This CDR3 reads CASSSRSGETKNIQYF. The CDR3 coding sequence is TGCGCCAGCAGCTCCCGTAGCGGGGAAACAAAAAACATTCAGTACTTC.

The CDR3 sequence: CASSLALDRVYGYTF. CDR3 nucleotide sequence: TGTGCCAGCAGCTTAGCCCTGGACAGGGTGTATGGCTACACCTTC. This chain links TRBV7-9 with TRBJ1-2; 8 positions match TRBD1. The CDR3 is 15 amino acids. V gave up 0 bases and J gave up 5 bases; unmatched junction bases: 5. Germline-derived CDR1 and CDR2 are SEHNR and FQNEAQ (reference sequence).

A remark on this clone: At one end the junction does not follow the germline gene, possibly because of a read error. The same CDR3 is also encoded by other DNA sequences in this sample. The V gene is TRBV30, the J gene TRBJ1-1, with TRBD1 matching over 9 bases. The CDR3 sequence is 16 residues long. Germline V gene sequence: CDR1 GTSNPN, CDR2 SVGIG (reference sequence). CDR3 bases: TGTGCCTGGATGCTGGGGGGGACAGGGATGAACACCGAAGCTTTCTTT. Translated: CAWMLGGTGMNTEAFF.

The table lists this clone with a few counts. This sequence joins TRBV6-6 and TRBJ1-5; possible D gene TRBD1, 6 bases. Germline V gene lookup returns CDR1 MNHNY and CDR2 SVGAGI (reference sequence). The CDR3 consists of 14 residues. V lost 6 bases and J 7 bases, leaving 16 bases between the germline ends. CDR3 sequence reads: CASRTGTPKQPQHF. DNA for the CDR3: TGTGCCAGCAGAACCGGGACACCGAAACAGCCCCAGCATTTT.

This chain connects TRBV5-1 to TRBJ2-1; 12 bases match TRBD1. Germline V gives CDR1 SGHRS, CDR2 YFSETQ. The CDR3 is 14 residues long. With 4 bases clipped from V and 9 bases from J, the junction kept 5 bases outside the gene matches. This CDR3 is CASSLGTGGGEQFF. The CDR3 DNA reads as TGCGCCAGCAGCCTCGGGACAGGGGGCGGTGAGCAGTTCTTC.

The chain links TRBV18 to TRBJ2-3; 10 nucleotides match TRBD2. Unmatched junction bases numbered 8, after V lost 1 base and J lost 1 base. The CDR3 runs to 18 residues. Per the germline V gene, CDR1 is KGHSH and CDR2 is LQKENI. This CDR3 reads CASSPQTSGLAGTDTQYF. In DNA form, the CDR3 reads TGTGCCAGCTCACCACAGACTAGCGGGTTGGCTGGCACAGATACGCAGTATTTT.

This rearrangement joins TRBV30 to TRBJ1-2, with TRBD1 as a possible D gene (6 bases). This CDR3 region has 14 residues. Trimming removed 0 bases at V and 3 bases at J, with 11 bases between. Germline CDR1 and CDR2: GTSNPN and SVGIG (reference sequence). CDR3 loop: CAWSVRGQDYGYTF. The DNA for the CDR3 is TGTGCCTGGAGTGTGCGGGGGCAAGACTATGGCTACACCTTC. The variable domain in full, completed from reference TRBV30 and TRBJ1-2, reads SQTIHQWPATLVQPVGSPLSLECTVEGTSNPNLYWYRQAAGRGLQLLFYSVGIGQISSEVPQNLSASRPQDRQFILSSKKLLLSDSGFYLCAWSVRGQDYGYTFGSGTRLTVV.

This chain uses TRBV5-1 with TRBJ2-1, with D unresolved. The CDR3 has 15 residues. The V end lost 0 bases, the J end lost 0 bases, and 7 bases lay between the germline ends. The germline CDR1 and CDR2 sequences are SGHRS and YFSETQ. CDR3 sequence (DNA): TGCGCCAGCAGCTTGGTCGAGAGCTCCTACAATGAGCAGTTCTTC. Its translation: CASSLVESSYNEQFF.

The V and J genes are TRBV6-5 and TRBJ2-5; D remains unclear. Germline assignment: CDR1 MNHEY and CDR2 SVGAGI. Trimming took 5 bases from V and 0 from J, leaving 13 bases between them. The CDR3 has 15 amino acids. CDR3 DNA: TGTGCCAGCAGTCGTTGGGCCCTAAACCAAGAGACCCAGTACTTC. Translated: CASSRWALNQETQYF.